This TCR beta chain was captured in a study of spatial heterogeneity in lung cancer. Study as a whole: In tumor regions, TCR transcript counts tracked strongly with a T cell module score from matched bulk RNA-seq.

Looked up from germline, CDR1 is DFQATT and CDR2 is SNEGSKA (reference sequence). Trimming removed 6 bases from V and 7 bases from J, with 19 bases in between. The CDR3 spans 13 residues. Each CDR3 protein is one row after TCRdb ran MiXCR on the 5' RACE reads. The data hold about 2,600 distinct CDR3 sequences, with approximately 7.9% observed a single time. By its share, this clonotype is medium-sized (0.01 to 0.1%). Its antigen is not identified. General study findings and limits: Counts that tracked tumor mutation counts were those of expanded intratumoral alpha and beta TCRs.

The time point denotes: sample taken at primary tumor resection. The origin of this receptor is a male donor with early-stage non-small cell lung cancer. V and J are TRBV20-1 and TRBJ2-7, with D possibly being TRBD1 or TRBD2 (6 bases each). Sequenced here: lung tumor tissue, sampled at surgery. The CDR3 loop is CSAPRGGRQEQYF. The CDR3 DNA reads TGCAGTGCCCCTCGTGGGGGGCGGCAGGAGCAGTACTTC.